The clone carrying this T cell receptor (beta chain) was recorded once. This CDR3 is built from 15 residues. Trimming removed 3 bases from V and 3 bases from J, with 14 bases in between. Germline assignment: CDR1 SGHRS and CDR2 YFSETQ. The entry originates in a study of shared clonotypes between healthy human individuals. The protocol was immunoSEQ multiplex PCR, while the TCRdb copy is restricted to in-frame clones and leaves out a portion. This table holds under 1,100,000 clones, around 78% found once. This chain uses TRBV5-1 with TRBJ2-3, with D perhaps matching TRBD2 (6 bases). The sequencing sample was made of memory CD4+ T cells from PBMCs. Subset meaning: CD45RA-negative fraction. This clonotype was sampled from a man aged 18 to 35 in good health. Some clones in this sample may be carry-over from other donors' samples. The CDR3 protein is CASSSRPAGTDTQYF. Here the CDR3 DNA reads TGCGCCAGCAGCTCTCGCCCGGCGGGGACAGATACGCAGTATTTT.